Listed here is a single TCR beta chain. Its specificity is not known. The junction differs from germline at one of its ends, possibly a read error. CD4 T cells were positively selected, then CD8 T cells from the CD4-negative fraction. This entry is derived from a study of naive and memory T cell subsets. Study results and limitations: In CD4 and CD8 cells, diversity dropped from naive through EMRA. Findings for naive and memory subsets could not be checked against ground truth.

The beta constant-region primer was an equimolar mix of two oligonucleotides covering TRBC1 and TRBC2. Nested alpha and beta constant-region primers with the SP2 primer drove four PCR rounds on ligated cDNA. In TCRdb, the UMI-ligation and nested PCR reads were re-called with MiXCR into one record per CDR3 protein. The sample contains 95,000 to 150,000 distinct CDR3 sequences, 36% of which appear only once. Germline loops: CDR1 SGHRS, CDR2 YFSETQ. The CDR3 totals 15 residues. The clonotype originates from a human donor in good health. The sequenced sample consisted of central memory CD4+ T cells from blood. This rearrangement joins TRBV5-1 to TRBJ1-2, with TRBD1 matching 10 bases. The DNA of the CDR3 is TGCGTCAGCAGGAATCCGGGACAGGGGTACTATGGCTACACCTTC. Residues: CVSRNPGQGYYGYTF.